The source of this T cell receptor beta chain is a study of cytomegalovirus exposure and HLA in healthy donors. Healthy bone marrow donors supplied every sample. This clone was seen a handful of times. Its target is not known. Overall study results and limits: Earlier findings revealed that most TCR beta V segments proved productive either about 87% or about 30% of the time. One later analysis reportedly identified an Asian-associated ancestry cluster that showed fewer N-insertions than the roughly 700-donor mean. The majority of TCR sequences were rare, yet some public TCRs appeared in many donors.

V was pared by 5 bases and J by 5 bases, with 15 bases between. This CDR3 comprises 14 residues. Germline assignment: CDR1 MGHDK and CDR2 SYGVNS. The PCR contained 60 Vbeta and 13 Jbeta primers. Here immunoSEQ multiplex PCR was the method, and the copy in TCRdb shows in-frame clones only, minus some. The sample gives roughly 100,000 clones, over 65% of which show up once; approximately 8% is in the top ten. Sequenced: PBMCs. The receptor's source is a man between 35 and 55 years old in good health and CMV-seropositive. The gene calls are TRBV25-1 and TRBJ2-5; D is perhaps TRBD1 (6 bases). The CDR3 nucleotides read TGTGCCAGCAGTTTTCGGACAGCGGTGGAGACCCAGTACTTC. Translation: CASSFRTAVETQYF. Full variable domain (missing parts from reference TRBV25-1 and TRBJ2-5): EADIYQTPRYLVIGTGKKITLECSQTMGHDKMYWYQQDPGMELHLIHYSYGVNSTEKGDLSSESTVSRIRTEHFPLTLESARPSHTSQYLCASSFRTAVETQYFGPGTRLLVL.